This T cell receptor beta chain was retrieved from a study of CD8 T cells in Susac syndrome. TCR beta sequencing was performed on blood CD8+ and CD4+ T cells. RNA was extracted with the RNeasy kit, and a quantity of about 0.45 to 1 ug was reverse transcribed using random hexamers. TCRdb ran MiXCR on the immunoSEQ multiplex PCR reads and lists one entry per CDR3 protein. The sample carries about 120,000 distinct CDR3 sequences, about 92% recorded once. The CDR3 runs to 16 residues. Germline V gives CDR1 MDHEN, CDR2 SYDVKM. Losses at the gene ends were 6 bases for V and 4 bases for J; bases not matched to a gene: 11.

This chain connects TRBV28 to TRBJ1-1, with 10 bases matching TRBD1. This TCR came from a human donor with multiple sclerosis. The sample consisted of CD4+ T cells from PBMCs. The CDR3: CASSPGTGAAGTEAFF. CDR3 bases: TGTGCCAGCAGCCCCGGGACAGGGGCCGCGGGCACTGAAGCTTTCTTT.